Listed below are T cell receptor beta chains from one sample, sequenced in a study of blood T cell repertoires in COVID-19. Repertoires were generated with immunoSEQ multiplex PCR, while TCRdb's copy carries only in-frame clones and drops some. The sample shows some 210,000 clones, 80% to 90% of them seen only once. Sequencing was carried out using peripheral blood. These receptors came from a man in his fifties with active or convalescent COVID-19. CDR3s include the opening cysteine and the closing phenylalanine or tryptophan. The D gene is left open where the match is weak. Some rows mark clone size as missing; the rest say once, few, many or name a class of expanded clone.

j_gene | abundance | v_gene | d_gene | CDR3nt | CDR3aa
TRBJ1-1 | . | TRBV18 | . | TGTGCCAGCTCACCACCAACAACCACTGAAGCTTTCTTT | CASSPPTTTEAFF
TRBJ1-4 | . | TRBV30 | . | TGTGCCTGGAGTGATAGTCCCGGAGACGAACCGTTTTTT | CAWSDSPGDEPFF
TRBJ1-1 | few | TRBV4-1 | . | TGCGCCAGCAGCCAAGAGGGGCGGGGCACTGAAGCTTTCTTT | CASSQEGRGTEAFF
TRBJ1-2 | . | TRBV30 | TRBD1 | TGTGCCTGGAACGAGGCAGGGGGTCTCGGCTACACCTTC | CAWNEAGGLGYTF
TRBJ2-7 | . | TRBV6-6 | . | TGTGCCAGCAGTTTGGTCACATCCTACGAGCAGTACTTC | CASSLVTSYEQYF
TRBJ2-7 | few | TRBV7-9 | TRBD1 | TGTGCCAGCTCGACAGGGGGCACCGAGCAGTACTTC | CASSTGGTEQYF
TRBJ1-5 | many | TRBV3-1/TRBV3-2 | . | TGTGCCAGCAGCCAACCCGGTTTCCCCCAGCATTTT | CASSQPGFPQHF
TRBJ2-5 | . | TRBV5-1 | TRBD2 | TGCGCCAGCAGCCTCGGACTAGCGGTAGGATACCAAGAGACCCAGTACTTC | CASSLGLAVGYQETQYF
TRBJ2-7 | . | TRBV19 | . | TGTGCCAGTAGTCCCTCTGAAGGGAGAGACTACGGGCAGTACTTC | CASSPSEGRDYGQYF
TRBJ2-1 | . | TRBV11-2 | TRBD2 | TGTGCCAGCAGCCCAGGTCTAGCGGGAACCTACAATGAGCAGTTCTTC | CASSPGLAGTYNEQFF
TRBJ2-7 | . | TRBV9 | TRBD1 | TGTGCCAGCAGCGTAGGACAGGGAGCTTACGAGCAGTACTTC | CASSVGQGAYEQYF
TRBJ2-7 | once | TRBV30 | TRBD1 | TGTGCCTGGAGTGTAGGGACAGGGAGATACGAGCAGTACTTC | CAWSVGTGRYEQYF
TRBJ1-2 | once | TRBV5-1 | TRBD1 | TGCGCCAGCAGCTTGGCAGGGGGCGGTGGCTACACCTTC | CASSLAGGGGYTF
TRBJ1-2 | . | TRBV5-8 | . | TGTGCCAGCAGCTTGTCGGGGACACATAACTATGGCTACACCTTC | CASSLSGTHNYGYTF
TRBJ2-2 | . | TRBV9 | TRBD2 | TGTGCCAGCAGCACTAGCGGGGGCACCGGGGAGCTGTTTTTT | CASSTSGGTGELFF
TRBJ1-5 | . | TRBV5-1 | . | TGCGCCAGCAGTAGGGAGGGCTCAGGCAATCAGCCCCAGCATTTT | CASSREGSGNQPQHF
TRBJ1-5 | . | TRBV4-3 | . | TGCGCCAGCAGCCAAGATGGCGGGACTGGCAATCAGCCCCAGCATTTT | CASSQDGGTGNQPQHF
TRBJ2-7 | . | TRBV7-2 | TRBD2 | TGTGCCAGCAGCTTAGGCATCAGGGCGGGAGCCTCCTACGAGCAGTACTTC | CASSLGIRAGASYEQYF